These T cell receptor beta chains were read from a single sample in a study of cytomegalovirus exposure and HLA in healthy donors. Data came from immunoSEQ multiplex PCR; TCRdb stores just in-frame clones and leaves some out. The repertoire holds about 150,000 clones, with 70% to 80% as singletons. What was sequenced was PBMCs. The source is a woman aged 40-49 years in good health and CMV-seronegative. Both conserved end residues are part of each CDR3. D genes are given only for firm matches. The size field is filled for only some rows; it gives once, few, many or a size class.

j_call,clone_size,d_call,v_call,cdr3_nt,cdr3_aa
TRBJ1-5,NA,TRBD1,TRBV28,TGTGCCAAGGGGGTCAGACAGGGAGGACAGCCCCAGCATTTT,CAKGVRQGGQPQHF
TRBJ2-3,NA,TRBD2,TRBV10-3,TGTGCCATCAGGGCTAGCGGGAGCGCAGATACGCAGTATTTT,CAIRASGSADTQYF
TRBJ1-2,NA,NA,TRBV30,TGTGCCTGGAGCCCTAAGTGGGCAGGGCATGGCTACACCTTC,CAWSPKWAGHGYTF
TRBJ2-7,NA,TRBD1,TRBV19,TGTGCCAGTAGTTTGAATCCGGGACAGTCCTACGAGCAGTACTTC,CASSLNPGQSYEQYF
TRBJ2-3,NA,NA,TRBV7-2,TGTGCCAGCAGCTTAGGACTACCAAGCACAGATACGCAGTATTTT,CASSLGLPSTDTQYF
TRBJ2-2,NA,NA,TRBV14,TGTGCCAGCAGCCAAGCCGCAGGGTGGAAAACCGGGGAGCTGTTTTTT,CASSQAAGWKTGELFF
TRBJ2-1,NA,TRBD2,TRBV4-3,TGCGCCAGCAGCCAAGGTTGGGCTAGCGGCCACAATGAGCAGTTCTTC,CASSQGWASGHNEQFF
TRBJ1-1,NA,NA,TRBV5-4,TGTGCCAGCAGCTTGGGACCCGGGGGGCTGGTGAACACTGAAGCTTTCTTT,CASSLGPGGLVNTEAFF
TRBJ2-3,NA,TRBD2,TRBV5-1,TGCGCCACCAAAAACCTCCCGGGACTAGTGAGAGATACGCAGTATTTT,CATKNLPGLVRDTQYF
TRBJ2-3,NA,TRBD1,TRBV18,TGTGCCAGCTCGGACAGGGTTGGGAGCACAGATACGCAGTATTTT,CASSDRVGSTDTQYF
TRBJ1-1,NA,TRBD1,TRBV5-1,TGCGCCAGCAGCTCCGGGACAGGGAACACTGAAGCTTTCTTT,CASSSGTGNTEAFF
TRBJ2-7,NA,TRBD1,TRBV2,TGTGCCAGCAGTGAAAGGGGACAGGGTGGGTCCGAGCAGTACTTC,CASSERGQGGSEQYF
TRBJ1-1,NA,NA,TRBV6-5,TGTGCCAGCAGTTATAGGGTCGAGGGGAACACTGAAGCTTTCTTT,CASSYRVEGNTEAFF
TRBJ2-7,NA,NA,TRBV29-1,TGCAGCGTTACCCTGGGGGGGGGCCCTTCCTACGAGCAGTACTTC,CSVTLGGGPSYEQYF
TRBJ2-7,few,NA,TRBV13,TGTGCCAGCAGCCCACGAAAAGAACAGGTTGCCTACGAGCAGTACTTC,CASSPRKEQVAYEQYF
TRBJ2-3,once,TRBD2,TRBV4-2,TGTGCCAGCAGCCATCCTAGCGGACCCACAGATACGCAGTATTTT,CASSHPSGPTDTQYF
TRBJ2-2,NA,TRBD2,TRBV13,TGTGCCAGCAGCCGGGGGGACACCGGGGAGCTGTTTTTT,CASSRGDTGELFF
TRBJ2-1,few,TRBD2,TRBV6-1,TGTGCCAGCAGTCCGGGACTAGATTACAATGAGCAGTTCTTC,CASSPGLDYNEQFF
TRBJ2-1,NA,TRBD2,TRBV19,TGTGCCAGTAGTCCCTTCAAGCGGGGGGCTGTGGATGAGCAGTTCTTC,CASSPFKRGAVDEQFF
TRBJ1-2,NA,TRBD1,TRBV29-1,TGCAGCGTTCTACGACAGGGGAGGTATGGCTACACCTTC,CSVLRQGRYGYTF
TRBJ2-3,NA,TRBD1,TRBV7-9,TGTGCCAGCAGCAGGGACAGTAGCACAGATACGCAGTATTTT,CASSRDSSTDTQYF
TRBJ2-3,NA,TRBD1,TRBV4-3,TGCGCCAGCAGCCAATATGGACAGGGCCTTATTAATACGCAGTATTTT,CASSQYGQGLINTQYF
TRBJ2-7,NA,NA,TRBV4-1,TGCGCCAGCAGCCAAGAAGGGCAGGGCTACGAGCAGTACTTC,CASSQEGQGYEQYF
TRBJ2-1,NA,NA,TRBV5-6,TGTGCCAGCAGCTTGGTTACAGGAGCCTCATACAATGAGCAGTTCTTC,CASSLVTGASYNEQFF
TRBJ2-7,NA,TRBD2,TRBV28,TGTGCCAGCAGTCCGCCAACCGGGACTAGCCCAACCTACGAGCAGTACTTC,CASSPPTGTSPTYEQYF
TRBJ2-7,NA,TRBD2,TRBV10-3,TGTGCCATCAGCACCACTAGCGGGTACACCTACGAGCAGTACTTC,CAISTTSGYTYEQYF
TRBJ2-1,few,NA,TRBV5-1,TGCGCCAGCAGCTTGGAACTAGAGGTCTACAATGAGCAGTTCTTC,CASSLELEVYNEQFF
TRBJ1-2,NA,NA,TRBV7-2,TGTGCCAGCAGCAACTCTCCTAACTATGGCTACACCTTC,CASSNSPNYGYTF
TRBJ2-7,NA,TRBD2,TRBV16,TGTGCCAGCAGCCCTAGCGGGAGTGGATCCCACGAGCAGTACTTC,CASSPSGSGSHEQYF
TRBJ2-1,NA,NA,TRBV7-9,TGTTCCAGCAGTCAATCTGGGGGACTGGGTGACAATGAGCAGTTCTTC,CSSSQSGGLGDNEQFF
TRBJ2-7,NA,NA,TRBV4-3,TGCGCCAGCAGCCAAGAATTCTTGTCGCAGGGCCGATCCTACGAGCAGTACTTC,CASSQEFLSQGRSYEQYF
TRBJ2-6,NA,NA,TRBV5-1,TGCGCCAGCAGCTTGATCTCGGGGGCCAACGTCCTGACTTTC,CASSLISGANVLTF
TRBJ1-5,NA,NA,TRBV7-9,TGTGCCAGCAGCTCCGAAAACAGGCAGCCCCAGCATTTT,CASSSENRQPQHF
TRBJ2-1,NA,NA,TRBV11-3,TGTGCCAGCAGCTTAGGCCCCCTTCGAGGTGAGCAGTTCTTC,CASSLGPLRGEQFF
TRBJ1-5,NA,TRBD1,TRBV28,TGTGCCAGCATCCTGGGGACAGTACGCAACCAGCCCCAGCATTTT,CASILGTVRNQPQHF
TRBJ1-4,NA,TRBD1,TRBV7-9,TGTTCCAGCAGCCCCGGAGGGACAGGTCATAATGAAAAACTGTTTTTT,CSSSPGGTGHNEKLFF
TRBJ1-2,NA,NA,TRBV18,TGTGCCAGCTCACCAGGAGGGAACTATGGCTACACCTTC,CASSPGGNYGYTF
TRBJ2-1,NA,NA,TRBV7-9,TGTGCCAGCAGCTTAGTATTTCAGAACAATGAGCAGTTCTTC,CASSLVFQNNEQFF
TRBJ1-1,NA,NA,TRBV28,TGTGCCAGCGGTTGGACAGAAGATTCCGAAGCTTTCTTT,CASGWTEDSEAFF
TRBJ2-3,NA,TRBD2,TRBV7-2,TGTGCCAGCAGCCAGGGACTAGCGGGGGAAGATACGCAGTATTTT,CASSQGLAGEDTQYF
TRBJ2-2,once,TRBD2,TRBV28,TGTGCCAGCAGTTTACCAGCGGGAGGGCTCGGGGAGCTGTTTTTT,CASSLPAGGLGELFF
TRBJ2-7,NA,NA,TRBV28,TGTGCCAGCAGTTTTACCTTGCGAGCCTACGAGCAGTACTTC,CASSFTLRAYEQYF
TRBJ1-2,NA,NA,TRBV2,TGTGCCAGCAGATATGCTACTGAGAACTATGGCTACACCTTC,CASRYATENYGYTF
TRBJ1-2,few,TRBD1,TRBV7-9,TGTGCCAGCAGCGAACGGGACAGCCATGGCTACACCTTC,CASSERDSHGYTF
TRBJ2-3,NA,NA,TRBV7-9,TGTGCCAGCAGCTTAGCAGGGGGCACAGATACGCAGTATTTT,CASSLAGGTDTQYF